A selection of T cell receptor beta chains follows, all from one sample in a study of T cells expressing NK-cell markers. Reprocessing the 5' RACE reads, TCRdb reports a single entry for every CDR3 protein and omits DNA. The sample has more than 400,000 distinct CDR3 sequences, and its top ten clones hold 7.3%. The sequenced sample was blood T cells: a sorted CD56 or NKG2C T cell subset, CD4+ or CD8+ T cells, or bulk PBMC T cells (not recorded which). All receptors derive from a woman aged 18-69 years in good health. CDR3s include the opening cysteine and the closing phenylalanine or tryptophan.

CDR3aa: CASTPGTEQFF
v_gene: TRBV19
j_gene: TRBJ2-1
len: 11

CDR3aa: CASREGGSSYNSPLHF
v_gene: TRBV7-3
j_gene: TRBJ1-6
len: 16

CDR3aa: CASRRLGETQYF
v_gene: TRBV11-2
j_gene: TRBJ2-5
len: 12

CDR3aa: CASSRGQGASNEKLFF
v_gene: TRBV7-2
j_gene: TRBJ1-4
len: 16

CDR3aa: CASSLKGDIYGYTF
v_gene: TRBV12-3/TRBV12-4
j_gene: TRBJ1-2
len: 14

CDR3aa: CSARGGLLFNNEQFF
v_gene: TRBV20-1
j_gene: TRBJ2-1
len: 15

CDR3aa: CASSTRGGAGREDTQYF
v_gene: TRBV7-2
j_gene: TRBJ2-3
len: 17

CDR3aa: CASSLAHPAQYF
v_gene: TRBV7-8
j_gene: TRBJ2-5
len: 12

CDR3aa: CASTPGTLNTEAFF
v_gene: TRBV12-3/TRBV12-4
j_gene: TRBJ1-1
len: 14

CDR3aa: CASSLNRGYGYTF
v_gene: TRBV27
j_gene: TRBJ1-2
len: 13

CDR3aa: CASSQSLPGDNEQFF
v_gene: TRBV14
j_gene: TRBJ2-1
len: 15

CDR3aa: CASSVGLTERTDTQYF
v_gene: TRBV5-1
j_gene: TRBJ2-3
len: 16

CDR3aa: CASSAHLRYNSPLHF
v_gene: TRBV11-2
j_gene: TRBJ1-6
len: 15

CDR3aa: CASSVDQFGYTF
v_gene: TRBV7-9
j_gene: TRBJ1-2
len: 12

CDR3aa: CASSPPPNEQFF
v_gene: TRBV7-6
j_gene: TRBJ2-1
len: 12

CDR3aa: CASSLGVGGGYNEQFF
v_gene: TRBV11-2
j_gene: TRBJ2-1
len: 16

CDR3aa: CASSLTSPTNTGELFF
v_gene: TRBV10-1
j_gene: TRBJ2-2
len: 16

CDR3aa: CASKTDLGWDTEAFF
v_gene: TRBV5-1
j_gene: TRBJ1-1
len: 15

CDR3aa: CASSRGQGMYEQYF
v_gene: TRBV5-1
j_gene: TRBJ2-7
len: 14

CDR3aa: CSARSRRADTYNEQFF
v_gene: TRBV20-1
j_gene: TRBJ2-1
len: 16

CDR3aa: CASSDSLGETQYF
v_gene: TRBV25-1
j_gene: TRBJ2-5
len: 13

CDR3aa: CASSLLGRGSTDTQYF
v_gene: TRBV12-3/TRBV12-4
j_gene: TRBJ2-3
len: 16

CDR3aa: CASSQEGSSTDTQYF
v_gene: TRBV4-2
j_gene: TRBJ2-3
len: 15

CDR3aa: CSAQGGRFREKLFF
v_gene: TRBV20-1
j_gene: TRBJ1-4
len: 14

CDR3aa: CASSLVGEAQETQYF
v_gene: TRBV13
j_gene: TRBJ2-5
len: 15

CDR3aa: CASSSRAGGHDEQFF
v_gene: TRBV7-9
j_gene: TRBJ2-1
len: 15

CDR3aa: CASSPGVRTEAFF
v_gene: TRBV6-2/TRBV6-3
j_gene: TRBJ1-1
len: 13

CDR3aa: CAWVHGSGRYNEQFF
v_gene: TRBV30
j_gene: TRBJ2-1
len: 15